This paragraph reports one T cell receptor (beta chain). Its target is not known. The CDR3 loop spans 15 amino acids. Trimming pared 0 bases from V and 4 bases from J, leaving 10 bases between. Germline CDR1 is MGHRA and CDR2 is YSYEKL. The data stem from a study of graft-versus-host responses after intestinal transplantation. Study overall: Tacrolimus plus steroids were given to all recipients for roughly three years, preceded by anti-thymocyte globulin induction.

Here immunoSEQ multiplex PCR was the method, and the copy in TCRdb shows in-frame clones only, minus some. Of over 90,000 clones in the sample, roughly 90% are singletons; the top ten hold approximately 0.5%. Study-wide points: Allograft graft-versus-host to host-versus-graft clonal ratios ran high in patients with graft-donor T cell macrochimerism.

This TCR was recovered from a human donor who received an intestinal transplant. V gene TRBV4-1 combines with J gene TRBJ1-5, with no clear D. The sample here was unstimulated CD8+ T cells sorted from spleen or lymph node cells, taken before intestinal transplant. For the CDR3, the DNA is TGCGCCAGCAGCCAAGACTGGAGGGTGAATCAGCCCCAGCATTTT. It specifies CASSQDWRVNQPQHF.